This T cell receptor (beta chain) was identified in a study of shared clonotypes between healthy human individuals. On this clone: Antigen specificity is unknown.

Assay runs were performed at deep level. Over several immunoSEQ plates, each subset's genomic DNA was distributed in even portions. The method was immunoSEQ multiplex PCR; TCRdb's version includes in-frame clones alone and lacks a portion of them. Here the sample spans more than 2,000,000 clones, 85% to 95% being singletons. General study findings and limits: The authors expected sequencing depth to affect clonotype sharing among donors.

The donors were adults (healthy and HIV-negative) with no recent acute infections or vaccinations. Per the germline V gene, CDR1 is KGHSH and CDR2 is LQKENI. The CDR3 is made up of 13 amino acids. V lost 7 bases and J lost 0, with 7 bases in between. The chain recombines TRBV18 with TRBJ1-3; D is uncertain. The sequence derives from a man younger than 30 in good health. Some clones in this sample may be carry-over from other donors' samples. Sequencing was performed on naive CD4+ T cells from PBMCs. Sample subset: CD45RA+ positively selected. CDR3 nucleotide sequence: TGTGCCAGCTGCGCCAACTCTGGAAACACCATATATTTT. Protein sequence: CASCANSGNTIYF. The entire variable domain, with the rest obtained from reference TRBV18 and TRBJ1-3, is as follows: NAGVMQNPRHLVRRRGQEARLRCSPMKGHSHVYWYRQLPEEGLKFMVYLQKENIIDESGMPKERFSAEFPKEGPSILRIQQVVRGDSAAYFCASCANSGNTIYFGEGSWLTVV.